Below, 27 T cell receptor beta chains from the same sample are listed, as sequenced in a study of T-cell memory formation after mild COVID-19. TCRdb called the 5' RACE reads again in MiXCR, with one record for every CDR3 protein. The sample has some 250,000 distinct CDR3 sequences; 15% to 20% are singletons. Material: PBMCs or a T cell subset sorted from them (not recorded which). All receptors derive from a man in his late teens or twenties who had mild COVID-19 (a few samples of this study predate the infection). Cell type and time point are not known.

The chain uses TRBV27 and TRBJ2-5; 8 bases match TRBD1. Trimming removed 3 bases from V and 7 bases from J; junction bases left unmatched: 13. The length of the CDR3 is 16 residues. Germline V gene data show CDR1 as MNHEY and CDR2 as SMNVEV (reference sequence). The DNA of the CDR3 is TGTGCCAGCAGTTTCTCTCACGGGACAGGCCTAGGGACCCAGTACTTC. It encodes CASSFSHGTGLGTQYF.

This clonotype was detected a few times. The chain carries TRBV11-2 and TRBJ2-5; D gene unclear. Germline V gene lookup returns CDR1 SGHAT and CDR2 FQNNGV. Between the trimmed V and J ends, which lost 0 bases and 2 bases, there was a span of 7 bases. The CDR3 runs to 14 residues. The CDR3 loop reads CASSLDSAQETQYF. The DNA of the CDR3 is TGTGCCAGCAGCTTAGACTCAGCTCAAGAGACCCAGTACTTC.

This clonotype was seen a handful of times. The chain employs TRBV7-2 and TRBJ2-5; the match to TRBD2 covers 9 bases. Germline V gives CDR1 SGHTA, CDR2 FQGNSA. Trimming cost V 5 bases and J 1 base; bases outside gene matches: 14. The CDR3 contains 18 residues. CDR3: CASSPGWGSGGFQETQYF. The CDR3 coding sequence is TGTGCCAGCAGCCCGGGCTGGGGTAGCGGGGGCTTCCAAGAGACCCAGTACTTC.

In this sample, this clonotype turned up a few times. The chain carries TRBV13 and TRBJ2-1, with 11 nucleotides matching TRBD2. The CDR3 spans 16 residues. The germline CDR1 and CDR2 sequences are PRHDT and FYEKMQ (reference sequence). The ends lost 6 bases at V and 7 bases at J; junction bases unmatched: 11. CDR3 residues: CASRPKPSGGPNEQFF. In DNA form, the CDR3 reads TGTGCCAGCAGGCCAAAACCTAGCGGGGGGCCTAATGAGCAGTTCTTC.

This clonotype came up a few times. This chain links TRBV4-2 with TRBJ2-2; D is uncertain. Germline CDR1 is LGHNA and CDR2 is YNFKEQ. The CDR3 spans 15 residues. The V end lost 4 bases, the J end lost 5 bases, and 14 bases lay between the germline ends. CDR3 sequence: CASSLQGSRTGELFF. The DNA of the CDR3 is TGTGCCAGCAGCCTCCAAGGATCAAGAACCGGGGAGCTGTTTTTT.

This clonotype was detected many times. This chain joins TRBV7-9 and TRBJ2-3; D gene uncertain. The CDR3 covers 12 residues. Looked up from germline, CDR1 is SEHNR and CDR2 is FQNEAQ (reference sequence). Trimming took off 5 bases at V and 5 bases at J, with 8 bases between the two ends. CDR3 protein: CASSLVEDTQYF. CDR3 DNA: TGTGCCAGCAGCCTAGTGGAAGATACGCAGTATTTT.

This clonotype has more than one count but fewer than ten. DNA of the CDR3: TGCGCCAGCAGCCAAGATCCTCCAGCAGGGGCGGACGGGGAGCTGTTTTTT. Its translation: CASSQDPPAGADGELFF. The chain couples TRBV4-1 to TRBJ2-2, with D perhaps TRBD1 (6 bases). The CDR3 is 17 residues long. V was cut by 0 bases and J by 7 bases, with 18 bases left in between. The germline gives CDR1 MGHRA, CDR2 YSYEKL.

The V call is TRBV7-6, the J call TRBJ1-4; D is unresolved. CDR1 and CDR2 (germline): SGHVS, FNYEAQ. V was trimmed by 5 bases and J by 4 bases, leaving 14 bases between them. The CDR3 totals 15 residues. The CDR3, as DNA: TGTGCCAGCAGCCCGGGCCGGGGAAGTAATGAAAAACTGTTTTTT. As protein: CASSPGRGSNEKLFF.

The V call is TRBV2, the J call TRBJ2-4; perhaps TRBD1 as D (6 bases). Per germline, CDR1 SNHLY and CDR2 FYNNEI. The V and J ends lost 3 bases and 6 bases respectively, with 6 bases between them. This CDR3 region has 12 residues. The DNA of the CDR3 is TGTGCCAGCAGTGAGGACAGAAACATTCAGTACTTC. Its translation: CASSEDRNIQYF. Variable domain in full (rest from reference TRBV2 and TRBJ2-4): EPEVTQTPSHQVTQMGQEVILRCVPISNHLYFYWYRQILGQKVEFLVSFYNNEISEKSEIFDDQFSVERPDGSNFTLKIRSTKLEDSAMYFCASSEDRNIQYFGAGTRLSVL.

The table lists this clonotype with a few counts. The V call is TRBV30, the J call TRBJ1-2; 8 bases fit TRBD1. CDR1 is GTSNPN, CDR2 SVGIG, per germline (reference sequence). The V and J ends lost 4 bases and 7 bases, in that order; junction bases with no gene match: 8. This CDR3 comprises 13 residues. The CDR3 protein is CAWKRDRPGGYTF. The CDR3 DNA reads as TGTGCCTGGAAAAGGGACAGGCCAGGTGGCTACACCTTC. Supplemented by reference TRBV30 and TRBJ1-2, the full variable domain reads SQTIHQWPATLVQPVGSPLSLECTVEGTSNPNLYWYRQAAGRGLQLLFYSVGIGQISSEVPQNLSASRPQDRQFILSSKKLLLSDSGFYLCAWKRDRPGGYTFGSGTRLTVV.

The V and J genes are TRBV15 and TRBJ2-7; 9 nucleotides match TRBD1. The CDR3 has 17 amino acids. The germline V gene has CDR1 LNHNV and CDR2 YYDKDF (reference sequence). V was clipped by 1 base and J by 7 bases; unmatched bases: 14. This CDR3 reads CATSRVDRDRVLREQYF. CDR3 nucleotides: TGTGCCACCAGCAGAGTCGACCGGGACAGGGTTCTTCGGGAGCAGTACTTC.

The chain combines TRBV4-3 with TRBJ2-7; a weak D match, TRBD2 (6 bases). The CDR3 has 15 residues. Per germline, CDR1 LGHNA and CDR2 YSLEER. V was trimmed by 0 bases and J by 3 bases, leaving 12 bases between them. The CDR3 loop is CASSQDPEDYYEQYF. The CDR3 coding sequence is TGCGCCAGCAGCCAAGATCCGGAGGACTACTACGAGCAGTACTTC.

This clonotype has ten or more counts. The rearrangement uses TRBV9 and TRBJ2-3, with 13 bases fitting TRBD2. V lost 4 bases to trimming and J lost 5 bases; unmatched junction nucleotides: 10. This CDR3 is 17 amino acids long. Germline V lookup: CDR1 SGDLS, CDR2 YYNGEE. The CDR3 DNA sequence: TGTGCCAGCAGCCCGCGGACTAGCGGGGGCTCGGGAGATACGCAGTATTTT. Translation gives CASSPRTSGGSGDTQYF.

This clonotype came up many times. The germline gene is not matched at one end of the junction; a read error may be the cause. The rearrangement uses TRBV12-3 or TRBV12-4 and TRBJ1-1; D is unclear. The CDR3 sequence is 13 residues long. The CDR3 region is CASRRTGNTEAFF. The CDR3 DNA follows: TGCGCCAGCAGACGTACTGGGAACACTGAAGCTTTCTTT.

A few counts support this clonotype. The chain uses TRBV18 and TRBJ1-6; 8 bases are shared with TRBD1. CDR1 KGHSH and CDR2 LQKENI come from the germline V gene. Trimming at V came to 6 bases and at J to 6 bases, leaving 4 bases not matched to a gene. This CDR3 is built from 14 residues. The CDR3 here is CASSTDRANSPLHF. For the CDR3, the DNA is TGTGCCAGCTCTACGGACAGGGCTAATTCACCCCTCCACTTT. Full variable domain (outside the CDR3, taken from reference TRBV18 and TRBJ1-6): NAGVMQNPRHLVRRRGQEARLRCSPMKGHSHVYWYRQLPEEGLKFMVYLQKENIIDESGMPKERFSAEFPKEGPSILRIQQVVRGDSAAYFCASSTDRANSPLHFGNGTRLTVT.

CDR3 in amino acids: CASSAGPGYTF. CDR3 DNA sequence: TGTGCCAGCAGCGCGGGCCCCGGCTACACCTTC. The V call is TRBV2, the J call TRBJ1-2; D gene ambiguous. Between the trimmed V and J ends, which lost 6 bases and 8 bases, there was a span of 10 bases. Per germline, CDR1 SNHLY and CDR2 FYNNEI. The CDR3 loop spans 11 amino acids.

The chain carries TRBV5-1 and TRBJ1-1; no firm D call. Per germline, CDR1 SGHRS and CDR2 YFSETQ. This CDR3 has 13 residues. V was shortened by 7 bases and J by 0 bases, with 10 bases between the two germline ends. CDR3 bases: TGCGCCAGCCTCAACGACTTGAACACTGAAGCTTTCTTT. As protein: CASLNDLNTEAFF.

The CDR3 bases are TGTGCCAGCAGTTTGTTGGCAGAATATACCGGGGAGCTGTTTTTT. Translated: CASSLLAEYTGELFF. The V and J genes are TRBV28 and TRBJ2-2; D unresolved. The germline V and J ends were trimmed by 3 bases and 5 bases, with 13 bases remaining between them. The germline V gene encodes CDR1 MDHEN and CDR2 SYDVKM. The CDR3 consists of 15 residues.

This clonotype has only a few counts. V and J are TRBV5-1 and TRBJ2-1, with D perhaps given as TRBD1 or TRBD2 (5 bases each). Trimming left V 0 bases short and J 0 bases short, with 19 bases between. Germline CDR1 SGHRS, CDR2 YFSETQ. This CDR3 is built from 19 residues. CDR3 in DNA: TGCGCCAGCAGCTTGGAAGGGGAGTGGTCGGCCAGCTCCTACAATGAGCAGTTCTTC. This encodes CASSLEGEWSASSYNEQFF.

This clonotype was seen at least ten times. The V call is TRBV11-2, the J call TRBJ1-3; D uncertain. The CDR3 has 17 amino acids. Trimming cost V 5 bases and J 0 bases, with 17 bases left between them. CDR1 and CDR2 from the germline V gene are SGHAT and FQNNGV. Written as DNA, the CDR3 is TGTGCCAGCAGCCAAACGGACGCCGCGAGCTCTGGAAACACCATATATTTT. It codes for CASSQTDAASSGNTIYF.

The chain is built from TRBV10-3 and TRBJ1-1; a possible D gene is TRBD1 (6 bases). V gave up 10 bases and J gave up 8 bases, with 14 bases separating them. CDR1 is ENHRY, CDR2 SYGVKD, per germline. CDR3 size: 11 residues. The CDR3 sequence is CATVGGTEAFF. CDR3 DNA sequence: TGTGCCACCGTGGGGGGGACAGAAGCTTTCTTT.

This clonotype appeared a few times. CDR3 region: CASSVVGTGKTEAFF. CDR3 DNA sequence: TGTGCCAGCAGCGTAGTGGGGACAGGGAAAACTGAAGCTTTCTTT. This sequence joins TRBV9 and TRBJ1-1, with 9 bases identical to TRBD1. The CDR3 consists of 15 residues. V was pared by 0 bases and J by 5 bases, with 5 bases of the junction left unmatched. Germline CDR1 reads SGDLS; CDR2 reads YYNGEE.

This clonotype has a handful of counts. V and J are TRBV29-1 and TRBJ1-5; TRBD1 matches 7 bases. The V gene end was trimmed by 5 bases and the J gene end by 1 base; junction bases not matched to a gene: 2. CDR1 SQVTM and CDR2 ANQGSEA come from the germline V gene. This CDR3 spans 13 amino acids. The CDR3 region has the DNA TGCAGCGTTTCACAGGGGAGCAATCAGCCCCAGCATTTT. Protein product: CSVSQGSNQPQHF.

The rearrangement links TRBV4-3 to TRBJ2-3, with 12 bases identical to TRBD2. This CDR3 is built from 19 residues. Losses at the gene ends were 0 bases for V and 0 bases for J; bases not matched to a gene: 7. Germline CDR1 and CDR2: LGHNA and YSLEER. DNA for the CDR3: TGCGCCAGCAGCCAAGATTCACTAGCGGGGGGCTCTAGCACAGATACGCAGTATTTT. It codes for CASSQDSLAGGSSTDTQYF.

This clonotype was observed a few times. The gene calls are TRBV7-2 and TRBJ1-2; TRBD1 might be the D (6 bases). The germline V gene has CDR1 SGHTA and CDR2 FQGNSA. The CDR3 loop spans 14 amino acids. V lost 2 bases and J lost 3, with 10 bases in between. CDR3 region: CASSLQGMDYGYTF. Written as DNA, the CDR3 is TGTGCCAGCAGCTTACAGGGGATGGACTATGGCTACACCTTC.

This clonotype was observed many times. The CDR3 loop reads CASSRGGSTDTQYF. CDR3 nucleotides: TGCGCCAGCAGCAGAGGGGGGTCCACAGATACGCAGTATTTT. The J gene is TRBJ2-3, the V gene TRBV5-1; D is possibly TRBD1 or TRBD2 (6 bases each). Germline V gene lookup returns CDR1 SGHRS and CDR2 YFSETQ. With 4 bases removed from V and 2 bases from J, the gap between germline ends came to 11 bases. This CDR3 has 14 residues.

The sample holds a few counts of this clonotype. The chain has TRBV7-2 and TRBJ1-1; no clear D gene. V lost 3 bases, J lost 0 bases, and 8 bases lay in between. CDR1 and CDR2 from the germline V gene are SGHTA and FQGNSA. This CDR3 is 14 amino acids long. CDR3 DNA: TGTGCCAGCAGCTTCGGCAGTATGAACACTGAAGCTTTCTTT. This sequence encodes CASSFGSMNTEAFF.